This entry is about one T cell receptor (beta chain). Using immunoSEQ multiplex PCR, the repertoire was profiled, and TCRdb retains in-frame clones only, with some absent. The table has fewer than 350,000 clones, approximately 89% seen once. This sample is drawn from a study of blood T cell repertoires in COVID-19. Germline assignment: CDR1 LGHNA and CDR2 YSLEER. There are 15 residues in the CDR3. The V and J ends lost 0 bases and 6 bases respectively, with 12 bases between them. Sample: peripheral blood. This clonotype originated in a woman aged 45-60 years who had recovered from COVID-19. The gene calls are TRBV4-3 and TRBJ1-5; TRBD1 might be the D (6 bases). CDR3 residues: CASSQERGRGQPQHF. The DNA of the CDR3 is TGCGCCAGCAGCCAAGAGAGGGGCAGGGGTCAGCCCCAGCATTTT.